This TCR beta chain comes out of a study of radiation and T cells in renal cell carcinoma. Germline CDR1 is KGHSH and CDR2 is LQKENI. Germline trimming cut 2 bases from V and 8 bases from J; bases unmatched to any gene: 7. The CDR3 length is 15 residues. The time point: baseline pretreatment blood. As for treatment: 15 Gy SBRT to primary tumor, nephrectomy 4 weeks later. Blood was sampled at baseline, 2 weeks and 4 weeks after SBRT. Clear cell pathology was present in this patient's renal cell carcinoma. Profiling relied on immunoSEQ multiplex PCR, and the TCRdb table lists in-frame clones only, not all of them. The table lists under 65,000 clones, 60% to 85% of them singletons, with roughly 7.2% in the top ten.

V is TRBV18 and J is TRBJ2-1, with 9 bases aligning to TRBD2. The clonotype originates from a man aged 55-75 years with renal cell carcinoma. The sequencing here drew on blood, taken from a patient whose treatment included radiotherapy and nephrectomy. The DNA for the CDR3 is TGTGCCAGCTCACCAGGCCTAGCGGGGTTCGATGAGCAGTTCTTC. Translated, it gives CASSPGLAGFDEQFF.